This paragraph reports one T cell receptor beta chain. No cognate antigen has been identified for it. Base qualities are missing; no much larger clone stands one base away. The library came from the immunoSEQ multiplex PCR assay. Imported from immuneACCESS, the table was reduced by TCRdb to in-frame sequences with V and J called. These copies leave out some clones; in studies compared against another copy, an unresolved V gene accounts for under half, and the cause of the remainder is not known. Recorded for this sample are some 120,000 clones; around 86% of them occurred a single time. The ten largest clones take up 13% of the sample. This sample is drawn from a study of PD-1 blockade in mismatch repair-deficient tumors (dated by TCRdb to about 2017). Looking at the study overall: The trial enrolled under 90 consecutive patients with under 15 mismatch repair-deficient cancer types between 2013 and 2016, all previously treated and progressing. Tumor-associated T cell clones were tracked in the peripheral blood of patients responding to PD-1 blockade by deep sequencing of TCR CDR3 regions. Results and caveats for the whole study, not just this receptor: Tumor-resident clones, often undetectable in blood before treatment, expanded rapidly after pembrolizumab and then contracted, generally before radiologic responses.

For each enrolled patient, mismatch repair deficiency was established using either polymerase chain reaction or immunohistochemistry. TCR sequencing was carried out for three patients who responded to pembrolizumab therapy. Pembrolizumab PD-1 blockade was prospectively tested in advanced mismatch repair-deficient cancers, regardless of tissue of origin, in the phase II trial. Serial peripheral blood T cell samples were collected before and at multiple times after starting PD-1 blockade. Blood sampling time points were reported as weeks after the first dose of pembrolizumab. CDR1 is given as LNHDA and CDR2 as SQIVND, both from the germline V gene (reference sequence). The CDR3 runs 14 amino acids, cysteine and phenylalanine included. CDR3 DNA only is kept here, 42 bases in frame from base 1. V drops 7 bases and J drops 7 bases, leaving 17 bases in between.

The sample was peripheral blood, taken 44 weeks after starting pembrolizumab. Rearrangement joined TRBV19 to TRBJ2-1, with TRBD2 perhaps the D gene, on 7 matching bases. This receptor was obtained from an adult with mismatch repair-deficient cancer. CDR3 region: CASTGGGAVNEQFF. The base sequence is TGTGCCAGTACCGGAGGGGGGGCGGTAAATGAGCAGTTCTTC.